This T cell receptor (beta chain) was retrieved from a study of cytomegalovirus exposure and HLA in healthy donors. This clone has only a few counts. Its antigen is still unknown. Primers: 60 Vbeta forward and 13 Jbeta reverse. TCRdb's copy holds only in-frame clones and misses some; the assay was immunoSEQ multiplex PCR. This sample yields approximately 93,000 clones, of which about 81% are seen a single time; about 3.5% belongs to the top ten. CDR3 length: 11 amino acids. Between the trimmed V and J ends, which lost 10 bases and 5 bases, there was a span of 8 bases. The germline V gene encodes CDR1 ENHRY and CDR2 SYGVKD. Whole-study results and caveats: An observed cluster of highly shared sequence variants was recorded as a likely sequencing artifact. Data from an earlier analysis indicated that most TCR beta V segments were productive either about 90% or about 30% of the time. Cytomegalovirus status was reportedly diagnosed by the classifier with high sensitivity and specificity.

This sequence originates from a woman aged 40 to 50 in good health and CMV-seronegative. Sequencing input: PBMCs. V and J are TRBV10-3 and TRBJ1-4, with D tentatively TRBD1 (6 bases). DNA of the CDR3: TGTGCCACAGGGGAGAATGAAAAACTGTTTTTT. Translating gives CATGENEKLFF.